The clone carrying this T cell receptor (beta chain) was counted at least ten times. Its antigen remains unknown. With iRepertoire HTBI primers and Arm-PCR of CDR3 regions, TCR beta libraries were built. TCRdb reprocessed the multiplex PCR reads with MiXCR, giving one entry per CDR3 protein. This table has approximately 440,000 distinct CDR3 sequences, about a quarter appearing once. This specimen comes from a study of regulatory T cells in long-lasting Graves disease. Turning to the study itself: The term persistent Graves' disease signified upward of 5 years on antithyroid drugs with positive TSH receptor antibodies. Broader study findings: Those with persistent Graves' had less TCR diversity than newly diagnosed patients.

The CDR3 covers 16 residues. The germline gives CDR1 DFQATT, CDR2 SNEGSKA (reference sequence). V lost 3 bases and J lost 5; bases outside the gene matches: 10. Specified time point: persistent/refractory GD, antithyroid drugs over 5 years with positive TRAb. With RNA extracted from PBMCs as input, the TCR library was made. Graves' disease diagnoses followed American Thyroid Association guidelines. The sample was peripheral blood mononuclear cells (PBMCs), taken when the disease was refractory, from a patient treated with antithyroid drugs. The clonotype comes from a female donor with Graves disease. The rearrangement links TRBV20-1 to TRBJ2-5; 12 positions match TRBD2. CDR3 nucleotide sequence: TGCAGTGCTAGCAGGTCTAGCGGGAGGGGGTGGGAGACCCAGTACTTC. This codes for CSASRSSGRGWETQYF.